The rows below give T cell receptor beta chains drawn from one sample of a study of human T cells and chemical hapten exposure. TCRdb reprocessed the RACE reads with MiXCR, giving one entry per CDR3 protein. In the table there are 49,000 or so distinct CDR3 sequences, roughly 4.2% of which are singletons. The sequencing input was whole blood. Receptor source: a human donor in good health. Some clones in this sample may be carry-over from other donors' samples. CDR3s include the opening cysteine and the closing phenylalanine or tryptophan. The D gene is left open where the match is weak. Clone size is shown for a subset of rows, as once, few, many or a class of expanded clone.

j_gene: TRBJ2-4
abundance: many
v_gene: TRBV7-3
d_gene: -
CDR3nt: TGTGCCAGCAGCTTCGATGGGACCAAAAACATTCAGTACTTC
CDR3aa: CASSFDGTKNIQYF

j_gene: TRBJ2-1
abundance: many
v_gene: TRBV28
d_gene: -
CDR3nt: TGTGCCAGCAGTTTTCCGGGAGCTCCCTACAATGAGCAGTTCTTC
CDR3aa: CASSFPGAPYNEQFF

j_gene: TRBJ2-3
abundance: many
v_gene: TRBV24-1
d_gene: -
CDR3nt: TGTGCCACCAGTGATTTTCAGACTGGAGATACGCAGTATTTT
CDR3aa: CATSDFQTGDTQYF

j_gene: TRBJ1-3
abundance: many
v_gene: TRBV18
d_gene: TRBD1
CDR3nt: TGTGCCAGCTCACTACGGACAGGGGGCGAAAACACCATATATTTT
CDR3aa: CASSLRTGGENTIYF

j_gene: TRBJ2-1
abundance: many
v_gene: TRBV9
d_gene: -
CDR3nt: TGTGCCAGCAGCCCGGGAACCTTAGCGGACCTCTCCTACAATGAGCAGTTCTTC
CDR3aa: CASSPGTLADLSYNEQFF

j_gene: TRBJ2-2
abundance: many
v_gene: TRBV5-1
d_gene: -
CDR3nt: TGCGCCAGCAGCTCTTATGTCGGCGACACCGGGGAGCTGTTTTTT
CDR3aa: CASSSYVGDTGELFF

j_gene: TRBJ1-2
abundance: many
v_gene: TRBV27
d_gene: TRBD1
CDR3nt: TGTGCCAGCAGTCCCCGGACAGGGGCTTACTATGGCTACACCTTC
CDR3aa: CASSPRTGAYYGYTF

j_gene: TRBJ2-5
abundance: many
v_gene: TRBV5-1
d_gene: -
CDR3nt: TGCGCCAGCAGCTGGGGAGATGGGGCCAAAGAGACCCAGTACTTC
CDR3aa: CASSWGDGAKETQYF

j_gene: TRBJ1-4
abundance: many
v_gene: TRBV20-1
d_gene: -
CDR3nt: TGCAGTGCGCGCCGTGGGAATGAAAAACTGTTTTTT
CDR3aa: CSARRGNEKLFF

j_gene: TRBJ1-1
abundance: many
v_gene: TRBV20-1
d_gene: TRBD1
CDR3nt: TGCAGTGCTCAGGTCACGGGGACAGGGGCTGAAGCTTTCTTT
CDR3aa: CSAQVTGTGAEAFF

j_gene: TRBJ1-4
abundance: many
v_gene: TRBV28
d_gene: TRBD1
CDR3nt: TGTGCCAGCAGTTTTACTTACCGGGACAGGGATGAAAAACTGTTTTTT
CDR3aa: CASSFTYRDRDEKLFF

j_gene: TRBJ1-4
abundance: many
v_gene: TRBV7-9
d_gene: -
CDR3nt: TGTGCCACCACGGGGACACCAACTAATGAAAAACTGTTTTTT
CDR3aa: CATTGTPTNEKLFF

j_gene: TRBJ2-7
abundance: -
v_gene: TRBV7-2
d_gene: -
CDR3nt: TGTGCCAGCAGCTTCACCCCCTCCTCCGAGCAGTACTTC
CDR3aa: CASSFTPSSEQYF

j_gene: TRBJ2-7
abundance: few
v_gene: TRBV5-1
d_gene: TRBD2
CDR3nt: TGCGCCAGCAGCTCCGGAACGGGACTAGCGCAATCCTACGAGCAGTACTTC
CDR3aa: CASSSGTGLAQSYEQYF

j_gene: TRBJ2-1
abundance: many
v_gene: TRBV5-4
d_gene: -
CDR3nt: TGTGCCAGCAGCCCCGGACGGGATTACAATGAGCAGTTCTTC
CDR3aa: CASSPGRDYNEQFF

j_gene: TRBJ2-1
abundance: many
v_gene: TRBV9
d_gene: -
CDR3nt: TGTGCCAGCAGCGTAGTAGGTGCCCAGTCATGGCAGGGCAGCTCCTACAATGAGCAGTTCTTC
CDR3aa: CASSVVGAQSWQGSSYNEQFF

j_gene: TRBJ2-3
abundance: many
v_gene: TRBV28
d_gene: -
CDR3nt: TGTGCCAGCAGTTCACAGGGAGGGGGGCCAGATACGCAGTATTTT
CDR3aa: CASSSQGGGPDTQYF

j_gene: TRBJ2-5
abundance: many
v_gene: TRBV28
d_gene: TRBD2
CDR3nt: TGTGCCAGCAGTTCCCACCACTCTCAACTAGCGGGAGTGGCTGAGACCCAGTACTTC
CDR3aa: CASSSHHSQLAGVAETQYF

j_gene: TRBJ1-5
abundance: -
v_gene: TRBV18
d_gene: -
CDR3nt: TGTGCCAGCTCCCAGGGGACGCCGGGGGGTCAGCCCCAGCATTTT
CDR3aa: CASSQGTPGGQPQHF

j_gene: TRBJ2-3
abundance: many
v_gene: TRBV6-5
d_gene: -
CDR3nt: TGTGCCAGCAGTTATACCGGGACTAGCACAGATACGCAGTATTTT
CDR3aa: CASSYTGTSTDTQYF

j_gene: TRBJ2-1
abundance: few
v_gene: TRBV24-1
d_gene: -
CDR3nt: TGTGCCACCAGTGATTCTCCCAGCGTAGAGCAGTTCTTC
CDR3aa: CATSDSPSVEQFF

j_gene: TRBJ1-2
abundance: many
v_gene: TRBV4-1
d_gene: -
CDR3nt: TGCGCCAGCAGCCCTCAAGGGTTGAACTATGGCTACACCTTC
CDR3aa: CASSPQGLNYGYTF

j_gene: TRBJ2-1
abundance: -
v_gene: TRBV12-3/TRBV12-4
d_gene: TRBD2
CDR3nt: TGTGCCAGCAGTTTGATGGCGGGAGGATACAATGAGCAGTTCTTC
CDR3aa: CASSLMAGGYNEQFF

j_gene: TRBJ1-1
abundance: many
v_gene: TRBV10-3
d_gene: TRBD1
CDR3nt: TGTGCCATCAGTGTAGGGTTGGGACAGGGGATTAACACTGAAGCTTTCTTT
CDR3aa: CAISVGLGQGINTEAFF

j_gene: TRBJ1-5
abundance: -
v_gene: TRBV30
d_gene: -
CDR3nt: TGTGCCTGGAGTGTAGGGTTCCGAGGGGGAGGCAATCAGCCCCAGCATTTT
CDR3aa: CAWSVGFRGGGNQPQHF

j_gene: TRBJ1-4
abundance: -
v_gene: TRBV28
d_gene: -
CDR3nt: TGTGCCAGCAGTCCCCCAACAGGGTTTAATGAAAAACTGTTTTTT
CDR3aa: CASSPPTGFNEKLFF

j_gene: TRBJ2-6
abundance: many
v_gene: TRBV5-1
d_gene: TRBD1
CDR3nt: TGCGCCAGCAGCTTGCAGGGGGCGCCGGGGGCCAACGTCCTGACTTTC
CDR3aa: CASSLQGAPGANVLTF

j_gene: TRBJ2-7
abundance: -
v_gene: TRBV5-4
d_gene: TRBD1
CDR3nt: TGTGCCAGCAGCAGGGGACAGGGGACCTACGAGCAGTACTTC
CDR3aa: CASSRGQGTYEQYF

j_gene: TRBJ2-7
abundance: few
v_gene: TRBV6-6
d_gene: -
CDR3nt: TGTGCCAGTTCGTCGCGGCAGGGCTCCTACGAGCAGTACTTC
CDR3aa: CASSSRQGSYEQYF

j_gene: TRBJ2-7
abundance: few
v_gene: TRBV6-5
d_gene: TRBD1
CDR3nt: TGTGCCAGCAGTCGCCAGGGGGCTGGAGAGCAGTACTTC
CDR3aa: CASSRQGAGEQYF

j_gene: TRBJ1-5
abundance: few
v_gene: TRBV27
d_gene: -
CDR3nt: TGTGCCAGCAGTTTAAACAGGGCTAGCAATCAGCCCCAGCATTTT
CDR3aa: CASSLNRASNQPQHF

j_gene: TRBJ1-2
abundance: few
v_gene: TRBV28
d_gene: -
CDR3nt: TGTGCCAGCAGTTTAAACAACTATGGCTACACCTTC
CDR3aa: CASSLNNYGYTF

j_gene: TRBJ1-2
abundance: many
v_gene: TRBV20-1
d_gene: -
CDR3nt: TGCAGTGCTAGAGACGGATCTAACTATGGCTACACCTTC
CDR3aa: CSARDGSNYGYTF

j_gene: TRBJ1-2
abundance: many
v_gene: TRBV2
d_gene: -
CDR3nt: TGTGCCAGCAGTGGTGATGTGACTGGCTACACCTTC
CDR3aa: CASSGDVTGYTF

j_gene: TRBJ2-7
abundance: -
v_gene: TRBV30
d_gene: TRBD2
CDR3nt: TGTGCCTGGAGTGGAGCGGGAGGGTACGAGCAGTACTTC
CDR3aa: CAWSGAGGYEQYF

j_gene: TRBJ2-7
abundance: many
v_gene: TRBV10-3
d_gene: -
CDR3nt: TGTGCCATCAGTGGGGGGATGGATTCCTACGAGCAGTACTTC
CDR3aa: CAISGGMDSYEQYF

j_gene: TRBJ1-1
abundance: many
v_gene: TRBV6-5
d_gene: -
CDR3nt: TGTGCCAGCAGTTACTCGAGGTTTGGGGGCTGGACTGAAGCTTTCTTT
CDR3aa: CASSYSRFGGWTEAFF

j_gene: TRBJ1-2
abundance: many
v_gene: TRBV7-2
d_gene: -
CDR3nt: TGTGCCAGCAGCTTAGAGGTGGGGGGGTATGGCTACACCTTC
CDR3aa: CASSLEVGGYGYTF

j_gene: TRBJ2-7
abundance: many
v_gene: TRBV6-6
d_gene: -
CDR3nt: TGTGCCAGCACCCAGGGGGGGACGGTCTCCTACGAGCAGTACTTC
CDR3aa: CASTQGGTVSYEQYF

j_gene: TRBJ2-3
abundance: many
v_gene: TRBV3-1
d_gene: -
CDR3nt: TGTGCCAGCAGCCAAGGGGGTAGGAGGAGCACAGATACGCAGTATTTT
CDR3aa: CASSQGGRRSTDTQYF

j_gene: TRBJ1-2
abundance: -
v_gene: TRBV5-1
d_gene: TRBD1
CDR3nt: TGCGCCAGCAGCACGACGACAGGGGACAATGGCTACACCTTC
CDR3aa: CASSTTTGDNGYTF

j_gene: TRBJ2-1
abundance: many
v_gene: TRBV2
d_gene: -
CDR3nt: TGTGCCAGCAGTGGCGAGCCCTCCTACAATGAGCAGTTCTTC
CDR3aa: CASSGEPSYNEQFF

j_gene: TRBJ2-5
abundance: few
v_gene: TRBV12-3/TRBV12-4
d_gene: -
CDR3nt: TGTGCCAGCACCCCTGGTCCAGGGACCCAGTACTTC
CDR3aa: CASTPGPGTQYF

j_gene: TRBJ2-1
abundance: many
v_gene: TRBV12-3/TRBV12-4
d_gene: -
CDR3nt: TGTGCCAGCAGTTTATCTGGAGGGCCCGGTGAGCAGTTCTTC
CDR3aa: CASSLSGGPGEQFF

j_gene: TRBJ2-1
abundance: -
v_gene: TRBV13
d_gene: -
CDR3nt: TGTGCCAGCAGCTTAGAAAGGGGGAGTCTTGAGGTTCCGGCGTTCTACAATGAGCAGTTCTTC
CDR3aa: CASSLERGSLEVPAFYNEQFF

j_gene: TRBJ1-1
abundance: -
v_gene: TRBV9
d_gene: -
CDR3nt: TGTGCCAGCAGCGTAGGAGGTGGGGGTATGAACACTGAAGCTTTCTTT
CDR3aa: CASSVGGGGMNTEAFF

j_gene: TRBJ2-3
abundance: few
v_gene: TRBV5-4
d_gene: -
CDR3nt: TGTGCCAGCAGCTCTACCTATAGGACACGCACAGATACGCAGTATTTT
CDR3aa: CASSSTYRTRTDTQYF

j_gene: TRBJ1-5
abundance: many
v_gene: TRBV29-1
d_gene: TRBD1
CDR3nt: TGCAGCGTTACCAGGGGGTCAGGGTTCCAGCCCCAGCATTTT
CDR3aa: CSVTRGSGFQPQHF

j_gene: TRBJ1-1
abundance: many
v_gene: TRBV30
d_gene: -
CDR3nt: TGTGCCTGGAGTTTTATGTCATCAAGGTTTAGGGCTTTCTTT
CDR3aa: CAWSFMSSRFRAFF

j_gene: TRBJ1-4
abundance: -
v_gene: TRBV6-5
d_gene: TRBD1
CDR3nt: TGTGCCAGCACTGGGACAGGTTTTAATGAAAAACTGTTTTTT
CDR3aa: CASTGTGFNEKLFF

j_gene: TRBJ2-7
abundance: few
v_gene: TRBV28
d_gene: TRBD2
CDR3nt: TGTGCCAGCAGTCCTGGACTAGCGGGTCTCTCCCCTTACGAGCAGTACTTC
CDR3aa: CASSPGLAGLSPYEQYF

j_gene: TRBJ2-1
abundance: few
v_gene: TRBV28
d_gene: -
CDR3nt: TGTGCCAGCAGTCCAGGACAGGAGGGCAATGAGCAGTTCTTC
CDR3aa: CASSPGQEGNEQFF

j_gene: TRBJ1-4
abundance: -
v_gene: TRBV7-6
d_gene: TRBD1
CDR3nt: TGTGCCAGCAGCTCCGGGACAGGGAATGAAAAACTGTTTTTT
CDR3aa: CASSSGTGNEKLFF

j_gene: TRBJ2-7
abundance: many
v_gene: TRBV11-2
d_gene: -
CDR3nt: TGTGCCAGCAGCCCCCTCATACCCGGGGGGCGAGCCAACGAGCAGTACTTC
CDR3aa: CASSPLIPGGRANEQYF

j_gene: TRBJ2-3
abundance: many
v_gene: TRBV4-1
d_gene: TRBD2
CDR3nt: TGCGCCAGCAGCCAAGGAGGCGGGAGTACTGATACGCAGTATTTT
CDR3aa: CASSQGGGSTDTQYF

j_gene: TRBJ2-3
abundance: few
v_gene: TRBV9
d_gene: -
CDR3nt: TGTGCCAGCAGCGTAGCAGGGACCCCAGATACGCAGTATTTT
CDR3aa: CASSVAGTPDTQYF

j_gene: TRBJ2-5
abundance: many
v_gene: TRBV6-5
d_gene: TRBD2
CDR3nt: TGTGCCAGCAGTTACTATCTATTAGCGGGAGTGGAGACCCAGTACTTC
CDR3aa: CASSYYLLAGVETQYF

j_gene: TRBJ1-5
abundance: many
v_gene: TRBV3-1
d_gene: -
CDR3nt: TGTGCCAGCAGCCAAGTCCCAGGGGATCAGCCCCAGCATTTT
CDR3aa: CASSQVPGDQPQHF

j_gene: TRBJ2-6
abundance: many
v_gene: TRBV27
d_gene: TRBD2
CDR3nt: TGTGCCAGCAGTTTATTGGGGGGGTCCGGGGCCAACGTCCTGACTTTC
CDR3aa: CASSLLGGSGANVLTF

j_gene: TRBJ2-2
abundance: -
v_gene: TRBV27
d_gene: TRBD1
CDR3nt: TGTGCCAGCAGTCCGGGGACAGGGCCGGCCGGGGAGCTGTTTTTT
CDR3aa: CASSPGTGPAGELFF